This T cell receptor beta chain emerged from a study of tumor and adjacent non-tumor tissue in lung cancer. Background on the study: There were 11 to 13 adenocarcinoma, a couple of squamous cell carcinoma and 1 small cell lung cancer cases. Each sample yielded approximately 4 million productive TCRbeta reads on average.

Regarding the study as a whole: Significantly higher TCR diversity was found in tumor than normal lung. Tumor repertoires had a smaller top 100 clone share than normal lung.

The library came from three nested PCR rounds adapted from ARM-PCR protocols. From the multiplex PCR reads, TCRdb called clonotypes with MiXCR, one entry per CDR3 protein. The profile shows over 85,000 distinct CDR3 sequences, around 82% of them singletons. Germline V lookup: CDR1 PRHDT, CDR2 FYEKMQ (reference sequence). The CDR3 spans 16 residues. On this clonotype itself: Its antigen is as yet unknown.

RNA was extracted from bulk tissue without any cell sorting. Sequencing used lung tumor tissue. This TCR came from a man between 65 and 85 years old with non-small cell lung cancer. The chain uses TRBV13 and TRBJ2-7; 11 bases map to TRBD2. CDR3 DNA sequence: TGTGCTAGCGGGGGGGGGGGACTAGCAGGAGTCAACGAGCAGTACTTC. Amino acids: CASGGGGLAGVNEQYF.